This TCR beta chain came from a study of OX40 agonist ivuxolimab in advanced cancers. Clones were sequenced by immunoSEQ multiplex PCR, and TCRdb holds only the in-frame ones, with some missing. In the table there are more than 95,000 clones, 90% to 95% of which are singletons. This material consisted of CD4+ or CD8+ T cells sorted from blood, taken in a trial of the OX40 agonist ivuxolimab. This clonotype was obtained from an adult with an advanced solid tumor such as melanoma, head and neck, liver or kidney cancer.

CDR3 bases: TGCGCCAGCAGCCCCGGGAGGGCCTCCTACAATGAGCAGTTCTTC. Its translation is CASSPGRASYNEQFF. J is TRBJ2-1 and V is TRBV4-1; TRBD2 matches 8 bases. The trim removed 4 bases at V and 0 bases at J, leaving 2 bases unmatched. Germline-derived CDR1 and CDR2 are MGHRA and YSYEKL. CDR3 size: 15 residues.